A selection of T cell receptor beta chains follows, all from one sample in a study of shared clonotypes between healthy human individuals. TCRdb's copy holds only in-frame clones and misses some; the assay was immunoSEQ multiplex PCR. The table records about 2.3 million clones, just under 95% of them present only once. The sample comprised naive CD4+ T cells from PBMCs. All receptors come from a young man in good health. Some clones in this sample may be carry-over from other donors' samples. CDR3s leave out the opening cysteine and the closing phenylalanine or tryptophan.

>TRBV6-5|11
ASSSVPHQPQH
>TRBV4-1|15
ASSQPTWTSGIDEQY
>TRBV2|11
ASSEDRGIEQF
>TRBV2|10
ARQGGNYGYT
>TRBV5-6|10
ASSLREYGYT
>TRBV2|12
ASSETTEDQPQH
>TRBV6-5|13
ASSYQGTGAYTIY
>TRBV7-2|11
ASSLRNTGELF
>TRBV28|10
ASSLPAGEQY
>TRBV7-3|12
ASSLQGGNTEAF
>TRBV28|11
ASTRGAQQPQH